These 24 T cell receptor beta chains share one sample of origin, sequenced in a study of shared clonotypes between healthy human individuals. Produced via immunoSEQ multiplex PCR; TCRdb's table is partial and in-frame only. The data hold some 2 million clones, with about 95% observed a single time. CD45RO-negative cells were positively selected for CCR7, leaving out terminally differentiated effector memory CD45RA+ cells. The sample taken for sequencing was naive CD8+ T cells sorted from blood. These receptors all come from a man aged 18 to 29 in good health.

This clone was seen once. This rearrangement joins TRBV10-1 to TRBJ2-7; maybe TRBD1 (6 bases). Germline V gene lookup returns CDR1 WNHNN and CDR2 SYGVQD (reference sequence). V lost 0 bases, J lost 8 bases, and 8 bases lay in between. CDR3 length: 12 residues. CDR3 region: CASSESGQKQYF. The DNA of the CDR3 is TGCGCCAGCAGTGAGTCAGGACAGAAGCAGTACTTC.

This sequence joins TRBV6-5 and TRBJ2-7, with 7 positions matching TRBD1. This CDR3 is built from 14 residues. V gave up 1 base and J gave up 5 bases; unmatched junction bases: 5. In germline, CDR1 is MNHEY, CDR2 SVGAGI. CDR3 in amino acids: CASSYFTGTDEQYF. CDR3 in DNA: TGTGCCAGCAGTTACTTTACCGGGACAGACGAGCAGTACTTC.

The chain employs TRBV7-9 and TRBJ2-5; a weak D match, TRBD2 (6 bases). Trimming left V 5 bases short and J 4 bases short, with 17 bases between. Germline V gene sequence: CDR1 SEHNR, CDR2 FQNEAQ (reference sequence). This CDR3 is built from 15 residues. The CDR3 region has the DNA TGTGCCAGCAGCGTCACATCGGACTATTCAGAGACCCAGTACTTC. Translating gives CASSVTSDYSETQYF.

CDR3 DNA: TGCAGCGTTAAGTGGGAACTGTCCTACGAGCAGTACTTC. Protein sequence: CSVKWELSYEQYF. The chain uses TRBV29-1 and TRBJ2-5; D ambiguous. The DNA end is a closer match to TRBJ2-7, so the J assignment may be wrong. The length of the CDR3 is 13 residues. Germline CDR1 is SQVTM and CDR2 is ANQGSEA.

The gene calls are TRBV13 and TRBJ1-1; no clear D gene. The germline gives CDR1 PRHDT, CDR2 FYEKMQ (reference sequence). The CDR3 is 13 residues long. Trimming took off 4 bases at V and 6 bases at J, with 12 bases between the two ends. The CDR3 here is CASSSLNPPEAFF. CDR3 coding DNA: TGTGCCAGCAGCTCCTTGAATCCACCTGAAGCTTTCTTT.

This chain connects TRBV5-4 to TRBJ2-4; perhaps TRBD2 as D (6 bases). V was trimmed by 0 bases and J by 0 bases, leaving 13 bases between them. The CDR3 contains 17 residues. The germline gives CDR1 SGHNT, CDR2 YYREEE (reference sequence). The CDR3 nucleotides read TGTGCCAGCAGCTTGGATGGGGGGTATCTAGCCAAAAACATTCAGTACTTC. Residues: CASSLDGGYLAKNIQYF.

The chain recombines TRBV7-9 with TRBJ2-7; 8 positions agree with TRBD1. Germline CDR1 and CDR2: SEHNR and FQNEAQ (reference sequence). This CDR3 is 15 amino acids long. Trimming took 1 base from V and 5 from J; bases not matched to a gene: 7. CDR3 region: CASSLGGTGVHEQYF. CDR3 nucleotide sequence: TGTGCCAGCAGCTTAGGGGGGACAGGTGTCCACGAGCAGTACTTC.

The rearrangement uses TRBV14 and TRBJ1-1; 7 bases agree with TRBD1. Per germline, CDR1 SGHDN and CDR2 FVKESK. The CDR3 contains 14 residues. The trim removed 3 bases at V and 7 bases at J, leaving 8 bases unmatched. CDR3 sequence reads: CASSHDTRGVEAFF. The CDR3 DNA reads as TGTGCCAGCAGCCACGACACCAGGGGGGTTGAAGCTTTCTTT.

The sample holds one count of this clone. The genes are TRBV6-6 and TRBJ2-3; D unclear. The CDR3 has 12 amino acids. V lost 7 bases to trimming and J lost 1 base, with 6 bases between them. Germline CDR1 MNHNY, CDR2 SVGAGI (reference sequence). The CDR3 region is CASNPGTDTQYF. As DNA, the CDR3 is TGTGCCAGCAACCCCGGCACAGATACGCAGTATTTT.

The chain joins TRBV4-3 to TRBJ2-7, with D possibly called TRBD1 or TRBD2 (7 bases each). Germline V gives CDR1 LGHNA, CDR2 YSLEER. The CDR3 sequence is 15 residues long. Trimming shortened V by 0 bases and J by 4 bases, and 13 bases separated the two germline ends. CDR3 bases: TGCGCCAGCAGCCAAGAGGGGGAGGGGGCATACGAGCAGTACTTC. Its protein is CASSQEGEGAYEQYF.

The rearrangement links TRBV10-1 to TRBJ2-1; the D is unclear. The ends were cut back, 2 bases at V and 4 bases at J, with 3 bases in the middle. The CDR3 is 12 residues long. Germline V CDR1 and CDR2: WNHNN, SYGVQD (reference sequence). CDR3 protein: CASSEAYNEQFF. CDR3 nucleotide sequence: TGCGCCAGCAGTGAGGCGTACAATGAGCAGTTCTTC.

The rearrangement uses TRBV27 and TRBJ1-1; possibly TRBD1 for D (5 bases). The CDR3 runs to 13 residues. Germline V gene data show CDR1 as MNHEY and CDR2 as SMNVEV (reference sequence). V gave up 6 bases and J gave up 5 bases, with 13 bases separating them. As DNA, the CDR3 is TGTGCCAGCAGCCCCCGGGGGGAGACTGAAGCTTTCTTT. Its protein product is CASSPRGETEAFF.

The V and J genes are TRBV5-6 and TRBJ2-7, with 10 nucleotides matching TRBD1. This CDR3 is 14 amino acids long. V was pared by 7 bases and J by 4 bases, with 8 bases of the junction left unmatched. Per germline, CDR1 SGHDT and CDR2 YYEEEE. DNA of the CDR3: TGTGCCAGCCTAGGGACAGGGGCTATGTACGAGCAGTACTTC. Translation: CASLGTGAMYEQYF.

V is TRBV7-9 and J is TRBJ1-1, with a tentative D call TRBD1 (6 bases). The ends were cut back, 1 base at V and 4 bases at J, with 16 bases in the middle. This CDR3 has 16 residues. CDR1 SEHNR and CDR2 FQNEAQ come from the germline V gene (reference sequence). The CDR3, as DNA: TGTGCCAGCAGCTTAGGACAGGAGGGTGATGGCACTGAAGCTTTCTTT. Amino acid sequence: CASSLGQEGDGTEAFF.

V usage is TRBV7-8 and J usage is TRBJ2-5; 8 bases match TRBD1. Germline V gene lookup returns CDR1 SGHVS and CDR2 FQNEAQ. V was clipped by 5 bases and J by 1 base; unmatched bases: 6. The CDR3 has 15 residues. The CDR3 DNA reads TGTGCCAGCAGCCAGGGACAGGTGGCCCAAGAGACCCAGTACTTC. Translation gives CASSQGQVAQETQYF.

CDR3 in amino acids: CASSFTGATEAFF. The CDR3 nucleotides read TGTGCCAGCAGCTTCACAGGGGCCACTGAAGCTTTCTTT. The V call is TRBV27, the J call TRBJ1-1; 7 bases are shared with TRBD1. The CDR3 sequence is 13 residues long. CDR1 and CDR2 (germline): MNHEY, SMNVEV (reference sequence). J lost 4 bases, V lost 6 bases, and 5 bases had no gene match.

The V gene is TRBV5-6, the J gene TRBJ1-2, with TRBD1 as a possible D gene (5 bases). Germline V gives CDR1 SGHDT, CDR2 YYEEEE. The CDR3 contains 15 residues. The V and J ends lost 1 base and 5 bases respectively, with 15 bases between them. CDR3: CASSLSGREWYGYTF. The CDR3 nucleotides read TGTGCCAGCAGCTTGTCTGGCAGGGAGTGGTATGGCTACACCTTC.

The table lists this clone with a count of one. The genes are TRBV7-9 and TRBJ2-5, with no clear D. CDR1 is SEHNR and CDR2 is FQNEAQ in the germline V gene (reference sequence). The CDR3 is 16 residues long. Trimming removed 2 bases from V and 1 base from J, with 14 bases in between. The CDR3: CASSLILGGGQETQYF. The CDR3 coding sequence is TGTGCCAGCAGCTTAATCCTCGGCGGTGGCCAAGAGACCCAGTACTTC.

This chain links TRBV5-4 with TRBJ2-1, with 7 bases matching TRBD2. The V and J ends lost 4 bases and 7 bases, in that order; junction bases with no gene match: 11. Germline V gene sequence: CDR1 SGHNT, CDR2 YYREEE (reference sequence). This CDR3 is 15 amino acids long. The CDR3 loop reads CASSLRWEGRNEQFF. In DNA form, the CDR3 reads TGTGCCAGCAGCCTTCGCTGGGAGGGCCGGAATGAGCAGTTCTTC.

The chain employs TRBV29-1 and TRBJ2-5; D gene unclear. The CDR3 sequence is 15 residues long. Germline V lookup: CDR1 SQVTM, CDR2 ANQGSEA. V was trimmed by 0 bases and J by 5 bases, leaving 16 bases between them. The CDR3 loop is CSVEEGVGLKETQYF. CDR3 sequence (DNA): TGCAGCGTTGAAGAGGGCGTAGGGTTGAAGGAGACCCAGTACTTC.

CDR3 nucleotides: TGTGCCAGCAGCGTACAGGGACAGGGTGAAAATGGCTACACCTTC. As protein: CASSVQGQGENGYTF. This chain uses TRBV7-9 with TRBJ1-2; 9 bases agree with TRBD1. V gave up 5 bases and J gave up 6 bases; unmatched junction bases: 10. CDR1 is SEHNR, CDR2 FQNEAQ, per germline (reference sequence). This CDR3 has 15 amino acids.

This chain joins TRBV7-9 and TRBJ2-3; weak D call: TRBD1 (6 bases). The CDR3 runs to 15 residues. V lost 8 bases and J lost 0, with 15 bases in between. Germline V gene sequence: CDR1 SEHNR, CDR2 FQNEAQ (reference sequence). The CDR3 sequence is CASQGPRLSTDTQYF. Written as DNA, the CDR3 is TGTGCCAGCCAGGGGCCCAGGTTGAGCACAGATACGCAGTATTTT.

The chain is built from TRBV7-9 and TRBJ1-1, with TRBD1 matching 7 bases. CDR3 length: 13 residues. Losses at the gene ends were 5 bases for V and 5 bases for J; bases not matched to a gene: 5. Germline V gene data show CDR1 as SEHNR and CDR2 as FQNEAQ (reference sequence). CDR3 loop: CASSPEGQTEAFF. CDR3 nucleotides: TGTGCCAGCAGCCCCGAGGGACAGACTGAAGCTTTCTTT.

Only one count was recorded for this clone. The J gene is TRBJ2-5, the V gene TRBV7-9; possibly TRBD2 for D (5 bases). V shed 2 bases and J shed 5 bases, with 9 bases lying between them. CDR1 is SEHNR and CDR2 is FQNEAQ in the germline V gene (reference sequence). This CDR3 region has 13 residues. CDR3 residues: CASSLTGWETQYF. The CDR3 bases are TGTGCCAGCAGCTTAACGGGATGGGAGACCCAGTACTTC.